This entry lists 27 T cell receptor beta chains sequenced from one sample in a study of CD8+ T cells in alopecia areata. The treatment here: oral pan-JAK inhibitor, 5-10 mg twice daily. Extracted RNA was reverse transcribed into cDNA, the sequencing template. The assay was immunoSEQ multiplex PCR, and TCRdb's table has in-frame clones only and misses some. The table shows about 190,000 clones, with around 60% occurring only once. The sample consisted of CD4+ T cells sorted from blood, taken at week 4, from a patient treated with tofacitinib. Receptor source: a human donor with alopecia areata.

The CDR3 coding sequence is TGCAGCGTTGAAGTCTCACGGTCCTATGGCTACACCTTC. Translating gives CSVEVSRSYGYTF. The chain carries TRBV29-1 and TRBJ1-2; D call uncertain. Germline V gene data show CDR1 as SQVTM and CDR2 as ANQGSEA. V gave up 1 base and J gave up 4 bases, with 10 bases separating them. The CDR3 extends over 13 amino acids. The entire variable domain, with the rest obtained from reference TRBV29-1 and TRBJ1-2, is as follows: SAVISQKPSRDICQRGTSLTIQCQVDSQVTMMFWYRQQPGQSLTLIATANQGSEATYESGFVIDKFPISRPNLTFSTLTVSNMSPEDSSIYLCSVEVSRSYGYTFGSGTRLTVV.

The CDR3 loop is CASCYRAGTLNNEQFF. The CDR3 DNA is TGTGCCAGCTGCTATCGAGCGGGGACGTTAAACAATGAGCAGTTCTTC. The J gene is TRBJ2-1, the V gene TRBV7-2; 7 bases map to TRBD2. Per germline, CDR1 SGHTA and CDR2 FQGNSA. Trimming took 8 bases from V and 5 from J; bases not matched to a gene: 15. The CDR3 is 16 residues long.

This clone appeared a few times. V and J are TRBV6-1 and TRBJ1-3, with a possible D match to TRBD1 (6 bases). CDR1 and CDR2 (germline): MNHNS, SASEGT. The V and J ends lost 10 bases and 4 bases respectively, with 8 bases between them. This CDR3 spans 11 amino acids. CDR3 DNA: TGTGCCACCGGGACAGGAAACACCATATATTTT. Translated, it gives CATGTGNTIYF.

The chain carries TRBV9 and TRBJ2-6, with 8 positions matching TRBD1. V shed 0 bases and J 4 bases; nucleotides not matched to a gene: 12. Germline lookup yields CDR1 SGDLS and CDR2 YYNGEE. CDR3 size: 19 residues. The CDR3, as DNA: TGTGCCAGCAGCGTAGCGTGGAGGCAGGGGGCGCTGGGGGCCAACGTCCTGACTTTC. It is translated as CASSVAWRQGALGANVLTF.

The chain uses TRBV7-2 and TRBJ1-2; D gene uncertain. The CDR3 has 14 amino acids. Deletions cut 5 bases from V and 1 base from J, with 11 bases between. Per germline, CDR1 SGHTA and CDR2 FQGNSA. In DNA form, the CDR3 reads TGTGCCAGCAGCCCCGCGGGGTATAACTATGGCTACACCTTC. Translation: CASSPAGYNYGYTF.

CDR3 sequence (DNA): TGCAGCGGCTCGACAGGGCCCTATGGCTACACCTTC. This gives the protein CSGSTGPYGYTF. The chain has TRBV29-1 and TRBJ1-2, with 7 bases aligning to TRBD1. The ends lost 7 bases at V and 4 bases at J; junction bases unmatched: 6. Germline V gene sequence: CDR1 SQVTM, CDR2 ANQGSEA. CDR3 size: 12 residues.

This chain joins TRBV27 and TRBJ2-6, with no clear D. Germline CDR1 and CDR2: MNHEY and SMNVEV (reference sequence). V was cut by 5 bases and J by 1 base, with 9 bases left in between. This CDR3 comprises 15 residues. The CDR3 loop reads CASSQSGSGANVLTF. Here the CDR3 DNA reads TGTGCCAGCAGTCAATCCGGTTCTGGGGCCAACGTCCTGACTTTC.

The CDR3 bases are TGTGCCACCAGCCCCCCGGGAAGGGAGGACTATGGCTACACCTTC. Translating it yields CATSPPGREDYGYTF. The J gene is TRBJ1-2, the V gene TRBV15; D is uncertain. Per the germline V gene, CDR1 is LNHNV and CDR2 is YYDKDF (reference sequence). CDR3 length: 15 amino acids. V lost 5 bases to trimming and J lost 3 bases, with 16 bases between them.

J is TRBJ2-7 and V is TRBV29-1; tentatively, D is TRBD1 (6 bases). CDR1 and CDR2 from the germline V gene are SQVTM and ANQGSEA. The CDR3 consists of 15 residues. Trimming cost V 7 bases and J 0 bases, with 19 bases left between them. DNA of the CDR3: TGCAGCGCCGCTGGCCAGGGGTTGGACTCCTACGAGCAGTACTTC. Residues: CSAAGQGLDSYEQYF.

The rearrangement uses TRBV5-1 and TRBJ2-2, with D tentatively TRBD1 (6 bases). Germline-derived CDR1 and CDR2 are SGHRS and YFSETQ. The CDR3 spans 15 residues. V gave up 1 base and J gave up 0 bases, with 7 bases separating them. CDR3 protein: CASSLWDTNTGELFF. CDR3 bases: TGCGCCAGCAGCTTGTGGGACACGAACACCGGGGAGCTGTTTTTT.

The gene calls are TRBV9 and TRBJ2-2; D gene uncertain. The ends were cut back, 0 bases at V and 4 bases at J, with 1 base in the middle. CDR3 length equals 12 residues. The germline V gene encodes CDR1 SGDLS and CDR2 YYNGEE. This CDR3 is CASSVVTGELFF. CDR3 bases: TGTGCCAGCAGCGTAGTCACCGGGGAGCTGTTTTTT.

V gene TRBV6-1 combines with J gene TRBJ2-5, with unresolved D. V was shortened by 2 bases and J by 4 bases, with 5 bases between the two germline ends. The germline gives CDR1 MNHNS, CDR2 SASEGT. The CDR3 is made up of 12 amino acids. Written as DNA, the CDR3 is TGTGCCAGCAGTGAATCGGGAGAGACCCAGTACTTC. Protein: CASSESGETQYF.

The V call is TRBV6-1, the J call TRBJ1-2; 12 nucleotides line up with TRBD1. Germline V gene sequence: CDR1 MNHNS, CDR2 SASEGT. Trimming at V came to 5 bases and at J to 7 bases, leaving 8 bases not matched to a gene. The CDR3 is made up of 15 amino acids. CDR3 nucleotides: TGTGCCAGCAGTCGGGACAGGGGGCAGGGAAGTGGCTACACCTTC. Protein sequence: CASSRDRGQGSGYTF.

The chain has TRBV28 and TRBJ1-5; TRBD1 matches at 7 bases. CDR1 and CDR2 (germline): MDHEN, SYDVKM. J was trimmed by 7 bases and V by 5 bases; bases with no gene match: 5. CDR3 length equals 13 residues. CDR3 nucleotide sequence: TGTGCCAGCAGTCTTACGGACAGGCAGCCCCAGCATTTT. Its protein is CASSLTDRQPQHF.

This clone was seen a handful of times. The chain couples TRBV29-1 to TRBJ2-2; 14 bases map to TRBD2. Germline CDR1 reads SQVTM; CDR2 reads ANQGSEA. V shed 7 bases and J 2 bases; nucleotides not matched to a gene: 6. The CDR3 consists of 16 residues. This chain's CDR3 is CSAGTSGSLNTGELFF. The CDR3 nucleotides are TGCAGCGCGGGGACTAGCGGGAGTCTAAACACCGGGGAGCTGTTTTTT.

This clone was found a few times. The chain links TRBV18 to TRBJ2-7; D possibly matches TRBD1 or TRBD2 (5 bases each). The CDR3 totals 17 residues. Germline CDR1 reads KGHSH; CDR2 reads LQKENI. The V gene lost 5 bases and the J gene lost 3 bases, with 23 bases spanning the gap. The CDR3 reads CASSKGAPGSDIYEQYF. CDR3 coding DNA: TGTGCCAGCTCAAAAGGGGCACCGGGGAGCGATATCTACGAGCAGTACTTC.

The chain couples TRBV30 to TRBJ1-2; the D gene is possibly TRBD1 (5 bases). CDR3 length: 14 amino acids. Deletions cut 0 bases from V and 4 bases from J, with 12 bases between. CDR1 and CDR2 from the germline V gene are GTSNPN and SVGIG (reference sequence). The CDR3 nucleotides are TGTGCCTGGAGTGTAGGGACTGGAACCTATGGCTACACCTTC. As protein: CAWSVGTGTYGYTF.

This chain uses TRBV9 with TRBJ2-7, with D possibly matching TRBD1 (5 bases). V lost 0 bases to trimming and J lost 2 bases, with 15 bases between them. Germline V CDR1 and CDR2: SGDLS, YYNGEE. The CDR3 is made up of 16 amino acids. The CDR3 region is CASSVGARVGTYEQYF. The CDR3 bases are TGTGCCAGCAGCGTAGGGGCCAGGGTAGGGACCTACGAGCAGTACTTC.

In its sample, this clone was seen a few times. The rearrangement links TRBV30 to TRBJ2-7; D unresolved. Trimming cost V 2 bases and J 0 bases, with 20 bases left between them. Germline CDR1 GTSNPN, CDR2 SVGIG (reference sequence). The CDR3 loop spans 17 amino acids. CDR3 nucleotides: TGTGCCTGGAGTCATACCGGGCTGGCTGTCCGCTCCTACGAGCAGTACTTC. This codes for CAWSHTGLAVRSYEQYF.

In its sample, this clone was seen a few times. The chain links TRBV30 to TRBJ1-4; D possibly corresponds to TRBD1 (5 bases). Germline V gives CDR1 GTSNPN, CDR2 SVGIG (reference sequence). This CDR3 spans 17 amino acids. V shed 5 bases and J shed 0 bases, with 19 bases lying between them. The CDR3 here is CAWFGTGDSATNEKLFF. Written as DNA, the CDR3 is TGTGCCTGGTTTGGGACGGGGGATTCTGCAACTAATGAAAAACTGTTTTTT.

V and J are TRBV5-1 and TRBJ2-5; 8 bases map to TRBD2. V shed 3 bases, J shed 6 bases, and the junction held 7 bases outside the gene matches. The CDR3 runs to 14 residues. Germline CDR1 and CDR2: SGHRS and YFSETQ. CDR3 sequence (DNA): TGCGCCAGCAGCTCTAGCGGGTACACCCAGACCCAGTACTTC. It translates to CASSSSGYTQTQYF.

This clone has just one count. The J gene is TRBJ1-5, the V gene TRBV30; perhaps TRBD1 as D (5 bases). Germline V CDR1 and CDR2: GTSNPN, SVGIG (reference sequence). The V gene lost 3 bases and the J gene lost 2 bases, with 8 bases spanning the gap. The CDR3 spans 13 residues. CDR3 residues: CAWSEQGNQPQHF. CDR3 nucleotides: TGTGCCTGGAGCGAACAGGGCAATCAGCCCCAGCATTTT.

The rearrangement links TRBV30 to TRBJ1-2; 7 bases are a match to TRBD1. Per the germline V gene, CDR1 is GTSNPN and CDR2 is SVGIG (reference sequence). The trim removed 5 bases at V and 4 bases at J, leaving 16 bases unmatched. This CDR3 is built from 16 residues. This CDR3 reads CAWEEIGNRGAYGYTF. The CDR3 bases are TGTGCCTGGGAGGAAATTGGGAACAGGGGCGCCTATGGCTACACCTTC.

This clone was detected only a few times. The genes are TRBV5-4 and TRBJ2-2; TRBD2 matches 11 bases. This CDR3 region has 16 residues. Germline CDR1 is SGHNT and CDR2 is YYREEE (reference sequence). V dropped 6 bases and J dropped 4; count of bases not matched to a gene: 8. In nucleotides, the CDR3 is TGTGCCAGCACCTCGCCCGGGACTAGCGGCACCGGGGAGCTGTTTTTT. It specifies CASTSPGTSGTGELFF.

The chain uses TRBV5-1 and TRBJ1-5; D is unclear. The length of the CDR3 is 15 residues. The V end lost 3 bases, the J end lost 0 bases, and 10 bases lay between the germline ends. The germline V gene encodes CDR1 SGHRS and CDR2 YFSETQ. The DNA of the CDR3 is TGCGCCAGCAGCTCGGACCCATATAGCAATCAGCCCCAGCATTTT. This translates into CASSSDPYSNQPQHF.

This CDR3 is CASSLDGSGANVLTF. In nucleotides, the CDR3 is TGTGCCAGCAGCCTAGACGGCTCTGGGGCCAACGTCCTGACTTTC. The chain recombines TRBV7-9 with TRBJ2-6; D uncertain. The CDR3 has 15 residues. V shed 5 bases and J shed 0 bases, with 8 bases lying between them. Germline V lookup: CDR1 SEHNR, CDR2 FQNEAQ (reference sequence).

As for this clone: In the same sample, other DNA sequences code for this CDR3. This chain links TRBV7-9 with TRBJ2-7, with a tentative D call TRBD2 (7 bases). Per the germline V gene, CDR1 is SEHNR and CDR2 is FQNEAQ (reference sequence). V shed 5 bases and J shed 3 bases, with 11 bases lying between them. The CDR3 extends over 13 amino acids. The CDR3 is CASSLGGGYEQYF. The CDR3 coding sequence is TGTGCCAGCAGCCTGGGAGGGGGCTACGAGCAGTACTTC.